Sequencing of this T cell receptor beta chain was carried out in a study of blood T cell repertoires in COVID-19. The authors' processing: The authors estimated nucleated cell counts from reference gene primer amplification. Assay: immunoSEQ multiplex PCR; the TCRdb copy retains only in-frame clones and omits some. V, J and clone size are taken as reported in that table, and D and trimming were inferred from the DNA itself. The data contain roughly 280,000 clones, less than 95% of them singletons. Each exposed participant met a COVID-19 case in the 2 weeks preceding study entry. This clone was detected once. The CDR3 sequence is 16 residues long. Trimming removed 2 bases from V and 3 bases from J, with 17 bases in between. Germline lookup yields CDR1 MDHEN and CDR2 SYDVKM.

The receptor was derived from a man in his forties who had been exposed to COVID-19. The chain uses TRBV28 and TRBJ2-7; D is possibly TRBD2 (6 bases). The sequenced sample consisted of PBMCs or T cells enriched from blood (not recorded which). The CDR3 DNA reads TGTGCCAGCAGTTTACAGGGCAGGGCGGGAAACTACGAGCAGTACTTC. Translating it yields CASSLQGRAGNYEQYF.